The rows below give T cell receptor beta chains drawn from one sample of a study of blood T cell repertoires in COVID-19. Sequencing used immunoSEQ multiplex PCR; TCRdb keeps in-frame clones, though not all of them. The table shows around 140,000 clones, with 88% occurring only once. Sequenced sample: peripheral blood. Source of these receptors: a man aged 50-59 years with acute or convalescent COVID-19. Both conserved end residues are part of each CDR3. A D gene is named only where the DNA matches it firmly. For some rows the clone size is stated as once, few or many, or as a class when expanded; others skip it.

TGTGCCAGCAGCCATAACAGGGGTCGAGATGGCTACACCTTC CASSHNRGRDGYTF TRBJ1-2 TRBV4-2 NA TRBD1
TGTGCCAGCAGCCAAGGACCCGGGACAGGGCACTTC CASSQGPGTGHF TRBJ2-7 TRBV3-1/TRBV3-2 NA TRBD1
TGTGCCAGCAGCGTAGGAGACACGGGGTCCTACGAGCAGTACTTC CASSVGDTGSYEQYF TRBJ2-7 TRBV7-9 few NA
TGCGCCAGCAGCTTGGGACTAGCGGGTTACGAGCAGTTCTTC CASSLGLAGYEQFF TRBJ2-1 TRBV5-1 once TRBD2
TGCGCCAGCAGCTTGGGACAGGCGGACTTAGCCAAAAACATTCAGTACTTC CASSLGQADLAKNIQYF TRBJ2-4 TRBV5-1 NA NA
TGTGCCAGTAACCTACGACCGGGACTAGCAGACACCGGGGAGCTGTTTTTT CASNLRPGLADTGELFF TRBJ2-2 TRBV19 NA TRBD2
TGTGCCACCAGCAAAGGACAGGGGAGTGAAAAACTGTTTTTT CATSKGQGSEKLFF TRBJ1-4 TRBV15 NA TRBD1
TGTGCCAGCAGCCCGGGGAGGGGCTACAATGAGCAGTTCTTC CASSPGRGYNEQFF TRBJ2-1 TRBV5-8 NA TRBD2
TGTGCCAGCACCCACGGTATACAGGGGAACACTGAAGCTTTCTTT CASTHGIQGNTEAFF TRBJ1-1 TRBV28 NA NA
TGTGCCAGCAGCTCTCGACGGCAGGGGGACTATGGCTACACCTTC CASSSRRQGDYGYTF TRBJ1-2 TRBV3-1/TRBV3-2 NA TRBD1
TGTGCCAGCAGTTTCAGTACAGGGGCCTCCCGTGCCCTCCACTTT CASSFSTGASRALHF TRBJ1-6 TRBV28 NA TRBD1
TGTGCCAGCAGGCAGGGGGCTAACTATGGCTACACCTTC CASRQGANYGYTF TRBJ1-2 TRBV28 NA TRBD1
TGTGCCAGCAGCTTTCGGGGGACAGTCGGGGAGCTGTTTTTT CASSFRGTVGELFF TRBJ2-2 TRBV14 NA NA
TGTGCCAGCAGACCGACTAGCGGGAGTCCCCAAGTCCCTCTCTTC CASRPTSGSPQVPLF TRBJ2-1 TRBV6-4 NA TRBD2
TGTGCCAGTAGTTTGACAGGGACCGAAAAACTGTTTTTT CASSLTGTEKLFF TRBJ1-4 TRBV19 NA TRBD1
TGCAGCTCATGGACCGGGACACGGAACACTGAAGCTTTCTTT CSSWTGTRNTEAFF TRBJ1-1 TRBV29-1 NA NA
TGCGCCAGCAGCACCGGGACTGCGGAGCCAGATACGCAGTATTTT CASSTGTAEPDTQYF TRBJ2-3 TRBV5-1 NA NA
TGTGCCAGCAGCCAGCCGGGGAGCCAAGAGACCCAGTACTTC CASSQPGSQETQYF TRBJ2-5 TRBV3-1/TRBV3-2 NA NA
TGCAGCGTTGATCAAGGGACTAGCGGATGGCCCTACAATGAGCAGTTCTTC CSVDQGTSGWPYNEQFF TRBJ2-1 TRBV29-1 NA TRBD2
TGTGCCAGCAGTCCCCATCCCGGGACAGGGGCCCCGAACACTGAAGCTTTCTTT CASSPHPGTGAPNTEAFF TRBJ1-1 TRBV28 NA TRBD1
TGCGCCAGCACCCCGCTAGGTCCAACTAATGAAAAACTGTTTTTT CASTPLGPTNEKLFF TRBJ1-4 TRBV5-1 NA NA
TGTGCCAGCAGTTCCTACGGACAGGACGGGACAGATACGCAGTATTTT CASSSYGQDGTDTQYF TRBJ2-3 TRBV6-2/TRBV6-3 NA TRBD1
TGTGCCAGCAGTTTAAGCGGATACACAGATACGCAGTATTTT CASSLSGYTDTQYF TRBJ2-3 TRBV27 NA NA
TGTGCCAGTAGTATCGGGGCTGGGGCCAACGTCCTGACTTTC CASSIGAGANVLTF TRBJ2-6 TRBV19 NA NA
TGTGCCACCAGCAGAGGGGGAGGGGCCACTGAAGCTTTCTTT CATSRGGGATEAFF TRBJ1-1 TRBV15 NA NA
TGTGCCAGCAGTTTAATTCTGGGCACTGGAAACACCATATATTTT CASSLILGTGNTIYF TRBJ1-3 TRBV28 NA NA
TGCGCCAGCAGCCCCCTCGGGTCAAGCTCCTACGAGCAGTACTTC CASSPLGSSSYEQYF TRBJ2-7 TRBV4-1 NA NA
TGTGCCAGCAGCTTACCTCGGACCTGGGAGGCTTTCTTT CASSLPRTWEAFF TRBJ1-1 TRBV7-2 NA NA
TGTGCCAGCAGGGTACGAAACGGGAACACTGAAGCTTTCTTT CASRVRNGNTEAFF TRBJ1-1 TRBV6-5 once NA
TGCGCCAGCAGTGAGCGGCGGAGCCCCACCGGGGAGCTGTTTTTT CASSERRSPTGELFF TRBJ2-2 TRBV10-1 NA NA
TGTGCCAGCAGTGTCGGGCGGGAACAGTACTTC CASSVGREQYF TRBJ2-4 TRBV2 NA NA
TGTGCCAGCAGCCGACAGGGGGATACTCGAAACACCATATATTTT CASSRQGDTRNTIYF TRBJ1-3 TRBV7-6 NA TRBD1
TGTGCCAGCAGTGAAGCGAACAACAATCAGCCCCAGCATTTT CASSEANNNQPQHF TRBJ1-5 TRBV6-1 NA NA
TGTGCCAGCAGCGCGCCGGGACAGGGGCCCTCAAAAGCTTTCTTT CASSAPGQGPSKAFF TRBJ1-1 TRBV7-9 once TRBD1
TGTGCCAGCAGTCACGGACAGGCGTCAAAATCCGGGGAGCTGTTTTTT CASSHGQASKSGELFF TRBJ2-2 TRBV6-6 NA TRBD1
TGTGCCAGCAGCCTGGGGGGACTAGGGAACCACGAGCAGTACTTC CASSLGGLGNHEQYF TRBJ2-7 TRBV5-4 few TRBD2
TGTGCCAGTAGTATTGGGCTCGGGGGGCTCGGACAGCCCCAGCATTTT CASSIGLGGLGQPQHF TRBJ1-5 TRBV19 NA NA
TGTGCCAGCAGTGAAGATGGGGGGGAAAGCAATCAGCCCCAGCATTTT CASSEDGGESNQPQHF TRBJ1-5 TRBV2 NA NA
TGCAGCGTTGACGGCAGGGGAGTACTCCAGATCGATGGCTACACCTTC CSVDGRGVLQIDGYTF TRBJ1-2 TRBV29-1 NA NA
TGTGCCACCAGCAGAGGCGACAGGGGACGAGGCTACACCTTC CATSRGDRGRGYTF TRBJ1-2 TRBV15 NA TRBD1
TGTGCCAGCATGAGCAGGGAACGTAGTCAGCCCCAGCATTTT CASMSRERSQPQHF TRBJ1-5 TRBV6-5 NA NA
TGTGCCAGCAGAACGGTTACAGGGGGCGAAGCTTTCTTT CASRTVTGGEAFF TRBJ1-1 TRBV12-3/TRBV12-4 NA TRBD1
TGTGCCAGCAGCTTTTTCCGACAGGGCACAGATACGCAGTATTTT CASSFFRQGTDTQYF TRBJ2-3 TRBV7-8 NA NA
TGCGCCAGCAGTGGGGGGGCTGGGGAGACCCAGTACTTC CASSGGAGETQYF TRBJ2-5 TRBV5-1 NA NA
TGTGCCAGCTCTGATCAGGGGGGAGCTTTCTTT CASSDQGGAFF TRBJ1-1 TRBV18 few TRBD1
TGTGCCAGCTCCCAACAGCCCGGGAGAGGCGAGCAGTACTTC CASSQQPGRGEQYF TRBJ2-7 TRBV18 NA NA
TGCAGTGCTAGTGGGGCAGGGCCCACCCAGCCCCAGCATTTT CSASGAGPTQPQHF TRBJ1-5 TRBV20-1 NA NA
TGTGCCAGCAGCAGAGACAGGAACTCCTACGAGCAGTACTTC CASSRDRNSYEQYF TRBJ2-7 TRBV5-4 NA NA
TGTGCCAGTAGTTTGGGACAGGGTGTTGAAAAACTGTTTTTT CASSLGQGVEKLFF TRBJ1-4 TRBV19 NA TRBD1
TGTGCCAGCAGCGTTACAGGAGCCGCTAACTATGGCTACACCTTC CASSVTGAANYGYTF TRBJ1-2 TRBV9 NA NA
TGCAGCGCCAGATCACAGGGGAACTATGGCTACACCTTC CSARSQGNYGYTF TRBJ1-2 TRBV29-1 NA TRBD1
TGTGCCAGCAGTCGGGGAAGCAATCAGCCCCAGCATTTT CASSRGSNQPQHF TRBJ1-5 TRBV27 NA NA
TGTGCCAGCAACCGGGGACTAGCCAAAAACATTCAGTACTTC CASNRGLAKNIQYF TRBJ2-4 TRBV6-5 NA NA
TGCGCCAGCAGCCCACTTTGGTCGGGAGGGACTGAAGCTTTCTTT CASSPLWSGGTEAFF TRBJ1-1 TRBV4-1 NA NA
TGTGCCAGCAGCCTTAAACCCCACAACAGGGGAACTGAAGCTTTCTTT CASSLKPHNRGTEAFF TRBJ1-1 TRBV5-6 few TRBD1
TGTGCCAGCACCGATCCCCCCCCAGTGGTCTATGGCTACACCTTC CASTDPPPVVYGYTF TRBJ1-2 TRBV7-2 NA NA
TGCGCCAGCAGCTTCTTAGTGGGAGCCAGTGGTAGTAATGAGCAGTTCTTC CASSFLVGASGSNEQFF TRBJ2-1 TRBV5-1 NA NA
TGTGCCAGTAGTATGGGAGTTTTCGGCAATCAGCCCCAGCATTTT CASSMGVFGNQPQHF TRBJ1-5 TRBV19 NA NA
TGTGCCACCAGTGACAGGCTACTCTATGGCTACACCTTC CATSDRLLYGYTF TRBJ1-2 TRBV24-1 NA NA